The 15 T cell receptor beta chains reported below all come from one sample, sequenced in a study of T cell repertoires in cytomegalovirus infection. The antigens for these receptors are not known. Each CDR3 protein gets one entry after TCRdb re-called the reads with MiXCR. The sample gives around 78,000 distinct CDR3 sequences, under 30% of which show up once; 50% is in the top ten. This material consisted of CD8+ T cells from cultured PBMCs, taken from culture after CMV antigen stimulation. The receptors derive from a human donor in good health (CMV status not recorded). Some clones in this sample may be carry-over from other donors' samples.

This rearrangement joins TRBV15 to TRBJ2-7; D gene ambiguous. V shed 0 bases and J shed 2 bases, with 8 bases lying between them. The CDR3 length is 14 residues. The germline V gene has CDR1 LNHNV and CDR2 YYDKDF (reference sequence). Here the CDR3 reads CATSRENQAYEQYF. In nucleotides, the CDR3 is TGTGCCACCAGCAGAGAGAATCAGGCCTACGAGCAGTACTTC.

There are a few counts of this clonotype. The chain uses TRBV25-1 and TRBJ2-3; the match to TRBD2 covers 8 bases. CDR1 is MGHDK and CDR2 is SYGVNS in the germline V gene. The CDR3 is made up of 15 amino acids. J was trimmed by 2 bases and V by 4 bases; bases with no gene match: 5. The DNA of the CDR3 is TGTGCCAGCAGTGTCGGGAGGGTCTTCACAGATACGCAGTATTTT. It encodes CASSVGRVFTDTQYF.

About this clonotype: Being one base from a much bigger clone, this may be a read error. This sequence joins TRBV28 and TRBJ1-5; D perhaps matches TRBD1 (6 bases). CDR1 is MDHEN, CDR2 SYDVKM, per germline. CDR3 length: 17 residues. Trimming pared 5 bases from V and 4 bases from J, leaving 21 bases between. The CDR3 loop reads CASSNGGGSIRNQPQHF. The CDR3 region has the DNA TGTGCCAGCAGTAACGGGGGCGGGAGCATCAGGAATCAGCCCCAGCATTTT.

The chain recombines TRBV7-9 with TRBJ1-2, with D perhaps TRBD1 (5 bases). Trimming removed 2 bases from V and 4 bases from J, with 8 bases in between. Germline V gene lookup returns CDR1 SEHNR and CDR2 FQNEAQ (reference sequence). The CDR3 is 13 amino acids. This CDR3 reads CASSLQGSYGYTF. Written as DNA, the CDR3 is TGTGCCAGCAGCTTACAGGGTAGCTATGGCTACACCTTC.

This clonotype occurred many times. The rearrangement uses TRBV6-1 and TRBJ2-5, with TRBD1 identical over 9 bases. V lost 2 bases, J lost 5 bases, and 6 bases stayed unmatched. The germline V gene encodes CDR1 MNHNS and CDR2 SASEGT. The CDR3 loop spans 15 amino acids. The CDR3: CASSELGTGRETQYF. The DNA of the CDR3 is TGTGCCAGCAGTGAACTGGGGACAGGGAGGGAGACCCAGTACTTC.

CDR3 in DNA: TGTGCCAGCAGCCAATTGGGGGATACGCAGTATTTT. Translation gives CASSQLGDTQYF. V gene TRBV14 combines with J gene TRBJ2-3; D gene ambiguous. Germline loops: CDR1 SGHDN, CDR2 FVKESK. Trimming removed 2 bases from V and 6 bases from J, with 6 bases in between. The CDR3 runs 12 residues.

This clonotype has just one count. This chain connects TRBV7-4 to TRBJ2-5; 8 bases line up with TRBD1. The V and J ends lost 1 base and 5 bases, in that order; junction bases with no gene match: 6. The CDR3 runs 15 residues. Germline lookup yields CDR1 SGHVT and CDR2 SQSDAQ. The CDR3 protein is CASSLGTGLSETQYF. CDR3 sequence (DNA): TGTGCCAGCAGCTTAGGGACAGGGTTGAGCGAGACCCAGTACTTC.

The chain joins TRBV7-6 to TRBJ2-1, with D maybe TRBD2 (6 bases). The length of the CDR3 is 15 residues. The germline V gene has CDR1 SGHVS and CDR2 FNYEAQ. V dropped 1 base and J dropped 1 base, with 8 bases sitting between them. CDR3 coding DNA: TGTGCCAGCAGCTTAGGGGCGGGATCCTACAATGAGCAGTTCTTC. Translated, it gives CASSLGAGSYNEQFF.

This clonotype was observed many times. The chain uses TRBV6-1 and TRBJ1-6; TRBD1 might be the D (6 bases). The germline V and J ends were trimmed by 3 bases and 9 bases, with 15 bases remaining between them. The CDR3 runs 15 residues. The germline gives CDR1 MNHNS, CDR2 SASEGT. The CDR3 region has the DNA TGTGCCAGCAGTGATACTGGGGGCGAAGGTTCACCCCTCCACTTT. Translated: CASSDTGGEGSPLHF.

The chain has TRBV20-1 and TRBJ1-5; 12 nucleotides align to TRBD1. V trimming: 0 bases; J trimming: 8 bases; junction bases outside the gene matches: 11. The CDR3 sequence is 17 residues long. Germline-derived CDR1 and CDR2 are DFQATT and SNEGSKA (reference sequence). In nucleotides, the CDR3 is TGCAGTGCTAGAGATCCTTTGGGACAGGGGGCTACAAAGCCCCAGCATTTT. Protein sequence: CSARDPLGQGATKPQHF.

This clonotype showed up just a few times. The rearrangement joins TRBV30 to TRBJ2-2; no reliable D call. The ends were cut back, 0 bases at V and 0 bases at J, with 5 bases in the middle. The CDR3 is 14 amino acids. In germline, CDR1 is GTSNPN, CDR2 SVGIG (reference sequence). The CDR3 here is CAWSVATNTGELFF. DNA for the CDR3: TGTGCCTGGAGTGTAGCTACGAACACCGGGGAGCTGTTTTTT.

This chain connects TRBV6-6 to TRBJ1-2; D unclear. The CDR3 totals 15 residues. Trimming pared 0 bases from V and 0 bases from J, leaving 8 bases between. Germline V lookup: CDR1 MNHNY, CDR2 SVGAGI (reference sequence). Here the CDR3 reads CASSYSNTTNYGYTF. CDR3 bases: TGTGCCAGCAGTTACTCGAATACAACTAACTATGGCTACACCTTC.

The rearrangement links TRBV4-1 to TRBJ1-2; TRBD1 aligns across 8 bases. Germline V lookup: CDR1 MGHRA, CDR2 YSYEKL. The CDR3 is 15 residues long. V lost 0 bases and J lost 4; bases outside the gene matches: 4. CDR3 amino acids: CASSQETGDGYGYTF. The CDR3 DNA is TGCGCCAGCAGCCAAGAGACAGGGGATGGCTATGGCTACACCTTC.

V usage is TRBV27 and J usage is TRBJ1-2; 8 bases match TRBD1. V shed 3 bases and J 4 bases; nucleotides not matched to a gene: 4. The germline gives CDR1 MNHEY, CDR2 SMNVEV (reference sequence). The length of the CDR3 is 14 residues. The CDR3, as DNA: TGTGCCAGCAGTTTCCTAGGACAGGGCTATGGCTACACCTTC. It encodes CASSFLGQGYGYTF.

This clonotype was found many times. The rearrangement joins TRBV20-1 to TRBJ2-3; TRBD1 matches 11 bases. CDR3 length equals 16 residues. V dropped 5 bases and J dropped 3; count of bases not matched to a gene: 10. Germline assignment: CDR1 DFQATT and CDR2 SNEGSKA (reference sequence). The CDR3 DNA is TGCAGTGCTTGGGAACTGGGACAGGGGGGAACAGATACGCAGTATTTT. This codes for CSAWELGQGGTDTQYF.